This T cell receptor beta chain comes out of a study of blood T cell repertoires in COVID-19. Study summary: Samples representing acute and convalescent COVID-19 were sourced from the United States, Italy and Spain. T cells, B-cell-depleted T cells, or PBMCs supplied cDNA or gDNA.

Comment on this clone: This sample also contains other DNA sequences that code for the same CDR3.

This study enrolled people aged about 18 to 100 from about two dozen US geographic areas. Membership in each cohort depended on participant-reported clinical history. Some clones are missing from TCRdb's copy, which holds only in-frame ones; the method was immunoSEQ multiplex PCR. The table lists around 130,000 clones, around 86% of them singletons. The ends lost 2 bases at V and 2 bases at J; junction bases unmatched: 3. Germline V lookup: CDR1 SGHRS, CDR2 YFSETQ. This CDR3 is 14 amino acids long. The J gene is TRBJ1-1, the V gene TRBV5-1, with 7 bases lining up with TRBD1. Sequencing was carried out using PBMCs or T cells enriched from blood (not recorded which). The clonotype comes from a man under 40 who had recovered from COVID-19. The CDR3 region has the DNA TGCGCCAGCAGCTTAAGACAGGGAAACACTGAAGCTTTCTTT. It encodes CASSLRQGNTEAFF.